This T cell receptor (beta chain) was sequenced during a study of CD8 T cells in Susac syndrome. The CDR3 consists of 15 residues. Germline assignment: CDR1 MNHNS and CDR2 SASEGT. V lost 7 bases to trimming and J lost 5 bases; unmatched junction nucleotides: 11. Random hexamers served to reverse transcribe roughly 0.45 to 1 ug RNA. It was immunoSEQ multiplex PCR that amplified TCR beta CDR3 across 54 Vbeta and 13 Jbeta. A single record per CDR3 protein comes from TCRdb applying MiXCR to the immunoSEQ multiplex PCR reads. The data hold about 290,000 distinct CDR3 sequences, with 85% observed a single time. CD8+ and CD4+ T cells from blood underwent TCR beta sequencing. The multiple sclerosis controls comprised treatment-naive patients whose relapsing-remitting disease was stable or active. This clonotype was recorded a few times. The target antigen is unknown. Study-wide results and limits: Individuals included in the TCR sequencing and HLA analysis were acknowledged by the study to be relatively few in number.

The TCR originated in a human donor with multiple sclerosis. The chain carries TRBV6-1 and TRBJ1-2; 9 bases are shared with TRBD1. The sequenced material came from CD8+ T cells from PBMCs. The DNA of the CDR3 is TGTGCCAGCAAACACACAGGGGGCGAAGGGTATGGCTACACCTTC. Its protein is CASKHTGGEGYGYTF.